These 15 T cell receptor beta chains originate from one sample sequenced in a study of T-cell memory formation after mild COVID-19 (dated by TCRdb to the early 2020s). Libraries were made using 5' RACE. For sequencing, an Illumina NovaSeq 6000 was employed. The public reads were reanalyzed by TCRdb: fastp trimming at Q25, MiXCR alignment, in-frame beta chains only. For every CDR3 protein sequence, its rows merge into one entry that carries the most common genes and DNA. Here the sample has about 470,000 distinct CDR3 sequences; 25% occur a single time. The ten top clones hold under 15% of the sample. Sequenced input: PBMCs or a T cell subset sorted from them (not recorded which). Every receptor here comes from an adult woman who had mild COVID-19 (a few samples of this study predate the infection). The sample titles of this study are shuffled in the database, so cell type and time point are left out; the donor was told from shared clones.

This clonotype was detected only a few times. For the CDR3, the DNA is TGTGCCACCAGTGACAGGGGGCGCGCAGATACGCAGTATTTT. Translated, it gives CATSDRGRADTQYF. The chain recombines TRBV24-1 with TRBJ2-3; 8 positions agree with TRBD1. CDR3 size: 14 residues. CDR1 is KGHDR, CDR2 SFDVKD, per germline. The V segment lost 4 bases and the J segment 4 bases; nucleotides outside the gene matches: 3.

This chain joins TRBV13 and TRBJ1-1, with 9 bases identical to TRBD1. CDR1 and CDR2 from the germline V gene are PRHDT and FYEKMQ (reference sequence). Trimming removed 4 bases from V and 5 bases from J; junction bases left unmatched: 8. The CDR3 contains 15 residues. As DNA, the CDR3 is TGTGCCAGCAGCTCGGACAGGGGAAAAAGGACTGAAGCTTTCTTT. Amino acid sequence: CASSSDRGKRTEAFF.

V gene TRBV5-5 combines with J gene TRBJ2-1; weak D call: TRBD1 (5 bases). The CDR3 is 16 residues long. In germline, CDR1 is SGHKS, CDR2 YYEKEE (reference sequence). V lost 0 bases and J lost 1, with 11 bases in between. The CDR3: CASSLASGRSYNEQFF. The CDR3 DNA sequence: TGTGCCAGCAGCTTGGCCTCAGGGCGGTCCTACAATGAGCAGTTCTTC.

The chain employs TRBV10-3 and TRBJ2-3; no reliable D call. V lost 8 bases, J lost 1 base, and 10 bases lay in between. The length of the CDR3 is 13 residues. Germline loops: CDR1 ENHRY, CDR2 SYGVKD. CDR3 sequence: CAIAPTRTDTQYF. The CDR3 DNA reads as TGTGCCATCGCCCCTACCCGCACAGATACGCAGTATTTT.

The table lists this clonotype with a few counts. The genes are TRBV19 and TRBJ2-2, with no clear D. V shed 5 bases and J shed 7 bases, with 11 bases lying between them. Germline V gives CDR1 LNHDA, CDR2 SQIVND (reference sequence). CDR3 length: 13 amino acids. The CDR3 nucleotides read TGTGCCAGTAGTTACTCCGTGGACGGGGAGCTGTTTTTT. Its protein is CASSYSVDGELFF.

The chain couples TRBV7-9 to TRBJ2-7; D is unresolved. Trimming pared 5 bases from V and 0 bases from J, leaving 8 bases between. CDR1 and CDR2 from the germline V gene are SEHNR and FQNEAQ (reference sequence). The CDR3 has 13 amino acids. CDR3 DNA: TGTGCCAGCAGCGTCGCAGTCTCCTACGAGCAGTACTTC. Protein product: CASSVAVSYEQYF. Supplemented by reference TRBV7-9 and TRBJ2-7, the full variable domain reads DTGVSQNPRHKITKRGQNVTFRCDPISEHNRLYWYRQTLGQGPEFLTYFQNEAQLEKSRLLSDRFSAERPKGSFSTLEIQRTEQGDSAMYLCASSVAVSYEQYFGPGTRLTVT.

The gene calls are TRBV9 and TRBJ2-7, with TRBD1 identical over 9 bases. This CDR3 is built from 16 residues. V lost 5 bases and J lost 3; bases outside the gene matches: 12. Germline V lookup: CDR1 SGDLS, CDR2 YYNGEE. CDR3 DNA sequence: TGTGCCAGCAGTCACGAGACCGGGACAGGGCTCTACGAGCAGTACTTC. Protein product: CASSHETGTGLYEQYF.

Only one count was recorded for this clonotype. The rearrangement joins TRBV9 to TRBJ2-5, with D maybe TRBD2 (7 bases). V gave up 3 bases and J gave up 4 bases, with 16 bases separating them. Germline V gene sequence: CDR1 SGDLS, CDR2 YYNGEE. The length of the CDR3 is 15 residues. CDR3 nucleotide sequence: TGTGCCAGCAGCGCCCGGGGGGCAGGGCGAGAGACCCAGTACTTC. Its protein product is CASSARGAGRETQYF.

In this sample, this clonotype turned up a few times. The rearrangement links TRBV12-3 or TRBV12-4 to TRBJ1-3; D is possibly TRBD1 (5 bases). V dropped 7 bases and J dropped 4 bases, with 8 bases sitting between them. The CDR3 runs 12 residues. The CDR3 DNA reads as TGTGCCAGCACAGGGCCGGGAAACACCATATATTTT. Translation gives CASTGPGNTIYF.

This clonotype was seen a handful of times. V gene TRBV7-2 combines with J gene TRBJ2-2; TRBD2 matches at 15 bases. Germline loops: CDR1 SGHTA, CDR2 FQGNSA. The CDR3 is made up of 16 amino acids. The V segment lost 5 bases and the J segment 6 bases; nucleotides outside the gene matches: 4. The CDR3 reads CASSAGLAGGPGELFF. The CDR3 nucleotides read TGTGCCAGCAGCGCCGGACTAGCGGGGGGGCCCGGGGAGCTGTTTTTT.

In this sample, this clonotype turned up a few times. CDR3 sequence (DNA): TGTGCCAGCAGCCCTCTAGCGCCAACCTCCTACGAGCAGTACTTC. Translated: CASSPLAPTSYEQYF. This chain uses TRBV27 with TRBJ2-7; D is possibly TRBD2 (6 bases). V was trimmed by 6 bases and J by 0 bases, leaving 15 bases between them. Germline CDR1 MNHEY, CDR2 SMNVEV (reference sequence). This CDR3 is 15 amino acids long.

This clonotype was observed at least ten times. This sequence joins TRBV7-2 and TRBJ1-2; 8 bases fit TRBD1. Germline trimming cut 4 bases from V and 4 bases from J; bases unmatched to any gene: 8. Germline CDR1 reads SGHTA; CDR2 reads FQGNSA. The CDR3 covers 15 residues. DNA for the CDR3: TGTGCCAGCAGCTCCCGAGGACAGGGCGGCTATGGCTACACCTTC. The encoded protein is CASSSRGQGGYGYTF.

The genes are TRBV5-6 and TRBJ1-1; D uncertain. Trimming left V 2 bases short and J 6 bases short, with 11 bases between. This CDR3 contains 13 residues. Germline CDR1 and CDR2: SGHDT and YYEEEE. CDR3 coding DNA: TGTGCCAGCAGCTTACGACGGACGGCTGAAGCTTTCTTT. It yields the protein CASSLRRTAEAFF.

This chain connects TRBV12-5 to TRBJ2-5, with TRBD1 identical over 12 bases. Germline assignment: CDR1 LGHNT and CDR2 FRNRAP. The CDR3 totals 15 residues. The V segment lost 7 bases and the J segment 5 bases; nucleotides outside the gene matches: 8. The CDR3, as DNA: TGTGCTAGTGATACGGGACAGGGGGCGTGGGAGACCCAGTACTTC. It translates to CASDTGQGAWETQYF.

The chain joins TRBV11-1 to TRBJ2-2; 8 nucleotides agree with TRBD2. With V trimmed by 5 bases and J by 1 base, 12 bases remained unmatched. Per the germline V gene, CDR1 is SGHAT and CDR2 is FQDESV (reference sequence). This CDR3 comprises 18 residues. The DNA of the CDR3 is TGTGCCAGCAGCCCACACCGGACTAGCCCCAAGAACACCGGGGAGCTGTTTTTT. Protein sequence: CASSPHRTSPKNTGELFF.